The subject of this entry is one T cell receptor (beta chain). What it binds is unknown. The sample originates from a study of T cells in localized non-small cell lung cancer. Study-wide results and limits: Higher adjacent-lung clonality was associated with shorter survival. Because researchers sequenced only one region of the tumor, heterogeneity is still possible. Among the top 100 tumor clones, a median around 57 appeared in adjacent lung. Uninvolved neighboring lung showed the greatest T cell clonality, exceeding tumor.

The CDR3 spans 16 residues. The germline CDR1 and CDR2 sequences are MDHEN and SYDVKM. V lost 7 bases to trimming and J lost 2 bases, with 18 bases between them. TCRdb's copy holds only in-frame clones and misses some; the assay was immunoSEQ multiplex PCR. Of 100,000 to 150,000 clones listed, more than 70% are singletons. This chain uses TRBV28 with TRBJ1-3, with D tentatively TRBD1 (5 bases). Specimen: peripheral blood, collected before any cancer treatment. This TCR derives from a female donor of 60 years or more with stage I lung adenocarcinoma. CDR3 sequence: CASTPVGVAAGNTIYF. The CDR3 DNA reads TGTGCCAGCACTCCAGTGGGGGTCGCGGCTGGAAACACCATATATTTT.